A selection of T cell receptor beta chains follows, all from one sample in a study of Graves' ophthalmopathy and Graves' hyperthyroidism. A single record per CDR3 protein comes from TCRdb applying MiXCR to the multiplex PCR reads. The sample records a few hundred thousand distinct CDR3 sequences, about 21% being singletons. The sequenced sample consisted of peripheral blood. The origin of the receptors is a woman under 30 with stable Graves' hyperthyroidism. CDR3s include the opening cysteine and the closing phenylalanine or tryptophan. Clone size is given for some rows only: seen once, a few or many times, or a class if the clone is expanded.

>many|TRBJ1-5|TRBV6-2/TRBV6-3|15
CASRDTTRANQPQHF
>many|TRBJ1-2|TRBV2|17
CASSVLRTGSADYGYTF
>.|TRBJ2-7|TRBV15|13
CATSREPSYEQYF
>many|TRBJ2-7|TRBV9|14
CASSVTGLAYEQYF
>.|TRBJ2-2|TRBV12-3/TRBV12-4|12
CASSFSSGELFF
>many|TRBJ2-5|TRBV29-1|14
CSVELAGVYETQYF
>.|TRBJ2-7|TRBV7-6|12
CASTRGDNEQYF
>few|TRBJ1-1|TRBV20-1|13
CSALRGPGTEAFF
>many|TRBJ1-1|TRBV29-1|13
CSVSGALNTEAFF
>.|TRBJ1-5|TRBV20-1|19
CSARGWRQGASWSNQPQHF
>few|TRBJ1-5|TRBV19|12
CASSIYEQPQHF
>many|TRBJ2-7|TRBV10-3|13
CAIADRSSYEQYF
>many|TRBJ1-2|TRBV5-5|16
CASSLGGGRTNYGYTF
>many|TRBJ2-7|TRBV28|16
CASSRRLAVVGTEQYF
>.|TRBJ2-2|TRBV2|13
CASSEMRSGELFF
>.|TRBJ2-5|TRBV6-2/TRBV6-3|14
CAISAAGSQETQYF
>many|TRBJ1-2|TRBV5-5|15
CASRAWGSYNYGYTF